This TCR beta chain was sequenced during a study of T cell changes during pregnancy in multiple sclerosis. Looked up from germline, CDR1 is LNHDA and CDR2 is SQIVND (reference sequence). The junction had 6 bases not matched to a gene; V was cut back by 5 bases and J by 3 bases. The CDR3 totals 15 residues. Sequencing was performed with immunoSEQ multiplex PCR; in TCRdb, only in-frame clones are kept and a portion is missing. The sample holds more than 65,000 clones, roughly 92% seen once. The receptor was isolated from a female donor with multiple sclerosis, enrolled in a pregnancy study. Sequencing used CD4+ T cells from peripheral blood mononuclear cells, obtained before pregnancy. The chain couples TRBV19 to TRBJ2-3; the match to TRBD1 covers 9 bases. The CDR3 region is CASSATGGPTDTQYF. The CDR3 DNA sequence: TGTGCCAGTAGTGCGACAGGGGGTCCAACAGATACGCAGTATTTT.